This TCR beta chain was captured by sequencing in a study of post-analysis software for immune sequencing data. Study in general: Secondary progressive, relapsing-remitting and progressive-relapsing multiple sclerosis were among the included disease courses.

This clonotype has only a few counts. As yet, its antigen is unknown. Built from TCR beta cDNA, the libraries had unique molecular identifiers in them. Via MiXCR, TCRdb re-called the PCR reads, giving one row per CDR3 protein. The sample carries 650,000 to 900,000 distinct CDR3 sequences, just over 45% recorded once. Regarding the study as a whole: Relative to controls, patients with multiple sclerosis showed significantly lower normalized Chao1 diversity. F measure clustering grouped samples strongly by preparation batch. About 5 TRBV segments were significantly more frequent in patients than in controls. TRBV5-6, TRBV5-1 and TRBV20-1 were among these segments.

J was trimmed by 3 bases and V by 4 bases; bases with no gene match: 7. Germline V CDR1 and CDR2: SGHDT, YYEEEE. The CDR3 has 14 amino acids. Specimen: blood. The V and J genes are TRBV5-6 and TRBJ2-7, with TRBD1 matching 7 bases. The source of this sequence is a girl aged 10-17 years with multiple sclerosis. The CDR3, as DNA: TGTGCCAGCAGCCCACGAGGGACAGTCTACGAGCAGTACTTC. It encodes CASSPRGTVYEQYF. The whole variable domain, remainder taken from reference TRBV5-6 and TRBJ2-7, is DAGVTQSPTHLIKTRGQQVTLRCSPKSGHDTVSWYQQALGQGPQFIFQYYEEEERQRGNFPDRFSGHQFPNYSSELNVNALLLGDSALYLCASSPRGTVYEQYFGPGTRLTVT.